The TCR beta chain described here comes from a study of TIL therapy for anti-PD-1-resistant metastatic lung cancer. Study-level information: Tumors carried a median 1.5 non-synonymous mutations per megabase.

Sequencing used immunoSEQ v3. Libraries were prepared by immunoSEQ multiplex PCR; TCRdb keeps only in-frame clonotypes and omits some of them. The repertoire consists of some 45,000 clones, with 65% to 90% occurring once and the leading ten covering approximately 5.1%. Time point denoted: pre-treatment sample, taken before nivolumab and TIL therapy. CDR1 MNHEY and CDR2 SMNVEV come from the germline V gene (reference sequence). This CDR3 is 14 amino acids long. Trimming cost V 11 bases and J 4 bases; bases outside gene matches: 6. The sequence derives from a person between 25 and 79 years old with non-small cell lung cancer. The material was blood, obtained at baseline. The chain recombines TRBV27 with TRBJ2-1, with 12 bases aligning to TRBD2. CDR3 region: CAASSGGGYNEQFF. CDR3 coding DNA: TGTGCCGCATCTAGCGGGGGGGGATACAATGAGCAGTTCTTC.